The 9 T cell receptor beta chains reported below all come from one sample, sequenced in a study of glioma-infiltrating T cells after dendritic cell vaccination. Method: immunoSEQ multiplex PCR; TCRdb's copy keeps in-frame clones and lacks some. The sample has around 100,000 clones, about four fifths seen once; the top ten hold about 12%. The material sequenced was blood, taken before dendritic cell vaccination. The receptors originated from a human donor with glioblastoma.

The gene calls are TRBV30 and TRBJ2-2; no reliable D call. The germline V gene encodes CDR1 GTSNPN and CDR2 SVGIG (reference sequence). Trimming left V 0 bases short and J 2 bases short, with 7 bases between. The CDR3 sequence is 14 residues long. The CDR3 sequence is CAWSVHRNTGELFF. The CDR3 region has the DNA TGTGCCTGGAGTGTACATCGTAACACCGGGGAGCTGTTTTTT.

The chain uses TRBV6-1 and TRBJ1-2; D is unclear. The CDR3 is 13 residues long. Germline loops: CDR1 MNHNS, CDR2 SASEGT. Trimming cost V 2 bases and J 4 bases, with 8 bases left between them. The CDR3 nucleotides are TGTGCCAGCAGTGAAATCACAGCCTATGGCTACACCTTC. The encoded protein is CASSEITAYGYTF.

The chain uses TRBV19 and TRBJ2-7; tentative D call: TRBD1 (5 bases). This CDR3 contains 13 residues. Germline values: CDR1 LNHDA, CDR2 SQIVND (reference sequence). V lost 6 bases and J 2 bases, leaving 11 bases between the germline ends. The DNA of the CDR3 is TGTGCCAGTAGGATGACAGCAACCTACGAGCAGTACTTC. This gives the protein CASRMTATYEQYF.

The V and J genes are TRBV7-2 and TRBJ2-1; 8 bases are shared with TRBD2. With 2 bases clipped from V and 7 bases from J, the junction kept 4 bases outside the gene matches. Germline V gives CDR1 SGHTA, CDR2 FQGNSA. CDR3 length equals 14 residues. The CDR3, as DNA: TGTGCCAGCAGCTTATGGGGACTAGAAAATGAGCAGTTCTTC. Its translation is CASSLWGLENEQFF.

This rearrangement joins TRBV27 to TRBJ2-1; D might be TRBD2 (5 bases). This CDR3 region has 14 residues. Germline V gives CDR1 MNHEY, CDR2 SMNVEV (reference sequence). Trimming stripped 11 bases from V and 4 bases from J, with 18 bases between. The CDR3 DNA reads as TGTGCCGCTGGAGCGGACCTAAATTACAATGAGCAGTTCTTC. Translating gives CAAGADLNYNEQFF.

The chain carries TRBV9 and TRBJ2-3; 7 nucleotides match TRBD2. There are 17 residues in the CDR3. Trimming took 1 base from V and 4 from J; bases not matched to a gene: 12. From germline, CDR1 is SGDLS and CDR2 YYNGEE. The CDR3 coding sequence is TGTGCCAGCAGCGTAAGGTTGGGGCCGCGGGGGTCAGATACGCAGTATTTT. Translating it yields CASSVRLGPRGSDTQYF. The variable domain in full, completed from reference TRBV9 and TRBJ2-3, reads DSGVTQTPKHLITATGQRVTLRCSPRSGDLSVYWYQQSLDQGLQFLIQYYNGEERAKGNILERFSAQQFPDLHSELNLSSLELGDSALYFCASSVRLGPRGSDTQYFGPGTRLTVL.

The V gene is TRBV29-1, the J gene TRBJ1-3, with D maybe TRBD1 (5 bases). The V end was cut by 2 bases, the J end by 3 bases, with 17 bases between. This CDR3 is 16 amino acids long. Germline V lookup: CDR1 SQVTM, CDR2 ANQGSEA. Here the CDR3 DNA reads TGCAGCGTTGAATCAGGAAGGGGCTCGGATGGAAACACCATATATTTT. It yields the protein CSVESGRGSDGNTIYF.

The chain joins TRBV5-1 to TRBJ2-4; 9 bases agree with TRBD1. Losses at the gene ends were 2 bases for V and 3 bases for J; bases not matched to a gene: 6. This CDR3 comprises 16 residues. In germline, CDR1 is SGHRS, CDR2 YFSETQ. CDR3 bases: TGCGCCAGCAGCTTATGGACAGGGGAGAGCAAAAACATTCAGTACTTC. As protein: CASSLWTGESKNIQYF.

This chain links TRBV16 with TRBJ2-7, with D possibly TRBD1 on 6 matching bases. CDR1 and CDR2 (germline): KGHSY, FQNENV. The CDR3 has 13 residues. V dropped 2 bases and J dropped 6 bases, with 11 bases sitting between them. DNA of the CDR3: TGTGCCAGCAGCCAACTACAGGGAAGCGAGCAGTACTTC. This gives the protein CASSQLQGSEQYF.